The text below deals with one T cell receptor (beta chain). This clone appeared a few times. What this receptor recognizes is not known. Base qualities were left out, and no much larger clone turns up one base away. Other nucleotide sequences from this sample produce the same CDR3. Using the deep immunoSEQ assay, TCR CDR3 regions were amplified from genomic DNA by multiplex PCR. Genomic DNA extracted from each cell subset was distributed evenly over all wells of several immunoSEQ 96-well plates, and each plate served as one replicate. Each replicate PCR for sorted subsets received roughly 0.2 ug genomic DNA, equal to roughly 29,000 T cell genomes. The purified libraries were quantified using a Qubit 3.0 fluorometer, sized with a Bioanalyzer 2100, and then quantified again using the KAPA Library Quantification kit. A separate single-read 150-cycle Illumina NextSeq 550 flow cell was used to sequence each immunoSEQ 96-well plate. As for how the authors treated the data: The immunoSEQ output contained only junctional sequences without quality scores, so filtering could not match that applied to full-length reads. Sequences were annotated with PyIR, a Python wrapper for IgBLAST v1.9, using IMGT germline references to assign V/J genes and CDR3. Any read was removed if the V/J assignment was weak (E-value above 1e-6), the CDR3 was missing, or the read contained stop codons, out-of-frame junctions, or ambiguous translated residues. A V3J clonotype was defined by an identical inferred V gene, J gene, and CDR3 amino acid sequence. To compute the percentage overlap between repertoires, the number of shared unique clonotypes was divided by the size of the smaller repertoire. Richness of each repertoire was evaluated using RTK rarefaction, the Chao1 estimator, and Recon v2.1 estimates of unobserved clonotypes. For all TCRbeta clonotypes obtained by the gDNA method from a handful of donors, generation probabilities were computed with OLGA. In its TCRdb copy, this immuneACCESS table keeps in-frame sequences only and misses some clones. Where compared with another copy, unresolved V genes explain less than half of these, and the others have no known cause. V and J calls and clone size come straight from that table; D and trimming were deduced from the DNA. The sample contains almost 750,000 clones, about two thirds of them found a single time. In total, the top ten clones hold approximately 1.7% of the sample.

This record comes from a study of shared clonotypes between healthy human individuals (dated by TCRdb to the early 2020s). At the level of the whole study: The cohort comprised a couple of women and three men aged 18 to 49 years. Per donor, three plates each were used for CD4 naive and CD4 memory, two for CD8 naive, and one for CD8 memory. To estimate repertoire size and how much clonotypes are shared between individuals, the study performed deep sequencing of blood TCR repertoires from a few healthy adults. Libraries were prepared and TCR repertoires were sequenced by different laboratories using diverse techniques, in order to increase sequencing depth and limit assay-specific biases. Between about 0.8 and 9.5 billion PBMCs per donor were obtained by leukapheresis. The investigation overall reported the following: The small number of donors limited the genetic and exposure-history diversity represented. Pairwise subsampling indicated that sequencing depth was expected to affect the degree of clonotype sharing among donors. Sharing across several donors was observed for around 4.8% of naive CD4, over 3% of naive CD8, over 2% of memory CD4, and over 0.3% of memory CD8 clonotypes. Sampling was restricted to blood, and TCR repertoires in tissues likely differ from the TCR repertoires found in blood. Clonotypes shared by all four sorted-subset donors showed higher generation probabilities than non-shared clonotypes. Naive subsets generally had larger estimated clonotype richness than memory subsets. Even with the large sequencing depth, rarefaction of the sorted-subset datasets indicated that sequencing was incomplete.

The donors were healthy, HIV-negative adults with no recently reported acute infections or vaccinations. Only Caucasian adults living in Nashville, Tennessee, USA were represented among the donors. Magnetic negative selection was used to enrich CD4+ T cells, after which naive cells were positively selected on CD45RA and the negative fraction became the memory subset. Blood was collected by leukapheresis, and PBMCs were isolated by Ficoll-Histopaque density gradient centrifugation and then cryopreserved in liquid nitrogen vapor phase. Purity and quantity of every magnetically sorted T cell population were checked by analytical flow cytometry. Each sorted fraction had its genomic DNA isolated and then quantified by UV absorbance on a Nanodrop 2000c. The material sequenced was memory CD4+ T cells sorted from blood. The cell subset or site label, as the study defines it: CD45RA-negative fraction. The receptor was derived from a woman aged 25 to 39 in good health.

The nucleotide sequence reads as follows: TGTGCCAGCAGTGCACAGGGCGGCTATGGCTACACCTTC. Protein translation: CASSAQGGYGYTF. Rearrangement joined TRBV6-1 to TRBJ1-2; TRBD1 could be the D gene, as 6 bases match. CDR1 MNHNS and CDR2 SASEGT are derived from the germline V gene. The CDR3 has 13 amino acids, counting the end cysteine and phenylalanine. Of all the DNA, just the CDR3 is kept, 39 bases in frame from base 1. Trimming costs V 4 bases and J 4 bases, and their ends lie 10 bases apart.